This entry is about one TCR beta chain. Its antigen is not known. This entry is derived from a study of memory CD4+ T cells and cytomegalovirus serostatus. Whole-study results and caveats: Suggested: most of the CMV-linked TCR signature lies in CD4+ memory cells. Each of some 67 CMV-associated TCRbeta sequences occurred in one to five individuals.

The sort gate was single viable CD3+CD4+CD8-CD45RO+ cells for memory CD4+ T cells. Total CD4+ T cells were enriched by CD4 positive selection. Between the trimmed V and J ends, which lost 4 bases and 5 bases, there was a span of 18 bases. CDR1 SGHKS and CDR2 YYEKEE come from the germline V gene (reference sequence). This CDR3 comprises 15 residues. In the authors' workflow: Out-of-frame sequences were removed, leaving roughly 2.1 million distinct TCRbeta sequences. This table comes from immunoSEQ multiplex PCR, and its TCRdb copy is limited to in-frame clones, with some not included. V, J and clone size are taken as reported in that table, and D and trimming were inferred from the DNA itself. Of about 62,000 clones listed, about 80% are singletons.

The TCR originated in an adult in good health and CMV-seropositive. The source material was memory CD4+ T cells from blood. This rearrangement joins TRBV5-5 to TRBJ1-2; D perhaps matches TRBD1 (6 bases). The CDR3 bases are TGTGCCAGCAGCCCCGGTCGGGGGGCAGGGTATGGCTACACCTTC. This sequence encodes CASSPGRGAGYGYTF.